The rows below give T cell receptor beta chains drawn from one sample of a study of T-cell memory formation after mild COVID-19. Each CDR3 protein gets one entry after TCRdb re-called the 5' RACE reads with MiXCR. The table includes around 410,000 distinct CDR3 sequences, 20% to 30% detected once. The sequenced material came from PBMCs or a T cell subset sorted from them (not recorded which). The receptors were gathered from an adult woman who had mild COVID-19 (a few samples of this study predate the infection). Cell type and time point are not known. CDR3s include the opening cysteine and the closing phenylalanine or tryptophan. A D gene is named only where the DNA matches it firmly. The size field is filled for only some rows; it gives once, few, many or a size class.

>-|TRBJ1-1|-|TRBV27
CASKRLENTEAFF
TGTGCCAGCAAAAGGCTGGAGAACACTGAAGCTTTCTTT
>TRBD1|TRBJ1-5|few|TRBV7-2
CASTTGNQPQHF
TGTGCCAGCACGACAGGGAACCAGCCCCAGCATTTT
>TRBD2|TRBJ2-7|-|TRBV6-2/TRBV6-3
CASKTGLTPLEQYF
TGTGCCAGCAAGACGGGACTAACCCCCCTCGAGCAGTACTTC
>TRBD1|TRBJ1-3|-|TRBV4-2
CASSQDPPGQGSGNTIYF
TGTGCCAGCAGCCAAGATCCCCCCGGACAGGGCTCTGGAAACACCATATATTTT
>TRBD1|TRBJ2-4|-|TRBV6-6
CASSTGQTLAKNIQYF
TGTGCCAGCAGTACGGGACAGACTTTAGCCAAAAACATTCAGTACTTC
>-|TRBJ2-3|few|TRBV7-8
CASSLMDSTDTQYF
TGTGCCAGCAGCCTCATGGACAGCACAGATACGCAGTATTTT
>-|TRBJ1-2|-|TRBV5-1
CASSPQRGGYTF
TGCGCCAGCAGCCCCCAGCGAGGTGGCTACACCTTC
>-|TRBJ1-1|-|TRBV12-3/TRBV12-4
CASSPNFRMNTNTEAFF
TGTGCCAGCAGTCCAAACTTCAGAATGAATACGAACACTGAAGCTTTCTTT
>-|TRBJ1-2|-|TRBV5-6
CASSPRSNYGYTF
TGTGCCAGCAGCCCCAGGTCTAACTATGGCTACACCTTC
>TRBD1|TRBJ2-7|-|TRBV12-3/TRBV12-4
CASSYGTGISHEQYF
TGTGCCAGCAGTTACGGGACAGGCATTTCCCACGAGCAGTACTTC
>TRBD2|TRBJ2-1|-|TRBV5-1
CASSLENSGGAGEQFF
TGCGCCAGCAGCTTGGAGAATAGCGGGGGGGCCGGAGAGCAGTTCTTC